One and the same sample provided the 26 T cell receptor beta chains below, sequenced in a study of shared clonotypes between healthy human individuals. Assay used: immunoSEQ multiplex PCR; TCRdb lists only in-frame clones, some missing. The sample records about 2 million clones, 85% to 95% being singletons. What was sequenced was naive CD4+ T cells sorted from blood. Subset here: CD45RA+ positively selected. These receptors all come from a man aged 18-30 years in good health.

A single count supports this clone. This sequence joins TRBV5-4 and TRBJ1-3; D perhaps matches TRBD1 (6 bases). V dropped 0 bases and J dropped 3 bases, with 10 bases sitting between them. This CDR3 region has 15 residues. Germline V lookup: CDR1 SGHNT, CDR2 YYREEE (reference sequence). For the CDR3, the DNA is TGTGCCAGCAGCTTGGAACAGGGTTATGGAAACACCATATATTTT. Encoded protein: CASSLEQGYGNTIYF. The variable domain in full, completed from reference TRBV5-4 and TRBJ1-3, reads ETGVTQSPTHLIKTRGQQVTLRCSSQSGHNTVSWYQQALGQGPQFIFQYYREEENGRGNFPPRFSGLQFPNYSSELNVNALELDDSALYLCASSLEQGYGNTIYFGEGSWLTVV.

The chain couples TRBV19 to TRBJ2-2, with 7 bases lining up with TRBD1. This CDR3 comprises 15 residues. V was pared by 7 bases and J by 1 base, with 6 bases of the junction left unmatched. Germline CDR1 LNHDA, CDR2 SQIVND (reference sequence). The CDR3 sequence is CASTGTDVNTGELFF. CDR3 in DNA: TGTGCCAGTACCGGGACAGACGTGAACACCGGGGAGCTGTTTTTT.

DNA of the CDR3: TGTGCCAGCAGCTTAGCCCACAGTACTCCATCCGGCTACACCTTC. The encoded protein is CASSLAHSTPSGYTF. V usage is TRBV7-8 and J usage is TRBJ1-2; no clear D. V lost 0 bases and J 8 bases, leaving 16 bases between the germline ends. This CDR3 region has 15 residues. Looked up from germline, CDR1 is SGHVS and CDR2 is FQNEAQ.

This clone was seen a single time. This sequence joins TRBV30 and TRBJ2-7; the D is unclear. The CDR3 is made up of 12 amino acids. Germline loops: CDR1 GTSNPN, CDR2 SVGIG (reference sequence). V was shortened by 4 bases and J by 3 bases, with 10 bases between the two germline ends. DNA of the CDR3: TGTGCCTGGACCCCATCTAACTACGAGCAGTACTTC. This sequence encodes CAWTPSNYEQYF.

This chain uses TRBV27 with TRBJ2-3; 8 bases align to TRBD2. V shed 3 bases, J shed 4 bases, and the junction held 3 bases outside the gene matches. Germline V CDR1 and CDR2: MNHEY, SMNVEV (reference sequence). The CDR3 covers 14 residues. CDR3 coding DNA: TGTGCCAGCAGTTTCCTGGGACTAGCAGATACGCAGTATTTT. Protein product: CASSFLGLADTQYF.

Comment on this clone: In the same sample, other DNA sequences code for this CDR3. The chain carries TRBV20-1 and TRBJ2-4, with unresolved D. Germline CDR1 reads DFQATT; CDR2 reads SNEGSKA (reference sequence). The V end was cut by 1 base, the J end by 7 bases, with 5 bases between. This CDR3 is 11 amino acids long. The CDR3 DNA reads as TGCAGTGCTAGAGGTGGGAACATTCAGTACTTC. Translation gives CSARGGNIQYF.

V gene TRBV2 combines with J gene TRBJ2-2; TRBD2 aligns across 9 bases. With 8 bases clipped from V and 5 bases from J, the junction kept 6 bases outside the gene matches. The germline gives CDR1 SNHLY, CDR2 FYNNEI. The CDR3 is 14 amino acids. CDR3 coding DNA: TGTGCCAGCGAGACTAGCGGCCTAACCGGGGAGCTGTTTTTT. This sequence encodes CASETSGLTGELFF.

The chain links TRBV18 to TRBJ2-5; D uncertain. CDR1 and CDR2 from the germline V gene are KGHSH and LQKENI. V was cut by 3 bases and J by 0 bases, with 11 bases left in between. CDR3 length: 15 amino acids. The CDR3 loop is CASSPLLSYQETQYF. DNA of the CDR3: TGTGCCAGCTCACCGCTACTATCGTACCAAGAGACCCAGTACTTC.

The rearrangement uses TRBV27 and TRBJ1-1, with D unresolved. Germline CDR1 is MNHEY and CDR2 is SMNVEV (reference sequence). CDR3 length: 13 residues. Trimming pared 4 bases from V and 1 base from J, leaving 7 bases between. For the CDR3, the DNA is TGTGCCAGCAGTTGGCACACGAACACTGAAGCTTTCTTT. Translating it yields CASSWHTNTEAFF.

This chain links TRBV7-9 with TRBJ2-7; 7 bases fit TRBD2. Germline CDR1 is SEHNR and CDR2 is FQNEAQ (reference sequence). Losses at the gene ends were 1 base for V and 7 bases for J; bases not matched to a gene: 10. This CDR3 contains 15 residues. The CDR3 spells CASSLVGVTAGEQYF. Here the CDR3 DNA reads TGTGCCAGCAGCTTAGTAGGCGTGACAGCGGGGGAGCAGTACTTC.

The CDR3, as DNA: TGTGCCAGCAGGTCCGGTGCCCCTGAAGCTTTCTTT. This sequence encodes CASRSGAPEAFF. The rearrangement uses TRBV28 and TRBJ1-1; D is ambiguous. Trimming took off 6 bases at V and 6 bases at J, with 11 bases between the two ends. Germline CDR1 is MDHEN and CDR2 is SYDVKM. The CDR3 length is 12 residues.

J is TRBJ1-6 and V is TRBV19; 7 nucleotides match TRBD1. The CDR3 totals 14 residues. V shed 4 bases and J 10 bases; nucleotides not matched to a gene: 7. CDR1 is LNHDA, CDR2 SQIVND, per germline (reference sequence). In DNA, the CDR3 is TGTGCCAGTAGTACGCAGGGGGGGAACTCACCCCTCCACTTT. It specifies CASSTQGGNSPLHF.

The chain couples TRBV30 to TRBJ2-5; either TRBD1 or TRBD2 may fit D (5 bases each). The germline V and J ends were trimmed by 2 bases and 4 bases, with 11 bases remaining between them. Per the germline V gene, CDR1 is GTSNPN and CDR2 is SVGIG (reference sequence). The CDR3 is 13 amino acids. DNA of the CDR3: TGTGCCTGGAGTCCCATGAGGGGAGAGACCCAGTACTTC. This translates into CAWSPMRGETQYF.

The V call is TRBV30, the J call TRBJ1-2; D remains ambiguous. The CDR3 consists of 10 residues. V was pared by 5 bases and J by 5 bases, with 6 bases between. The germline gives CDR1 GTSNPN, CDR2 SVGIG (reference sequence). This CDR3 is CAWGAYGYTF. Written as DNA, the CDR3 is TGTGCCTGGGGAGCTTATGGCTACACCTTC.

For this clone: At the DNA level, this CDR3 is encoded by other sequences in the same sample as well. This chain links TRBV27 with TRBJ2-7; perhaps TRBD1 as D (6 bases). The germline CDR1 and CDR2 sequences are MNHEY and SMNVEV (reference sequence). Trimming stripped 5 bases from V and 6 bases from J, with 11 bases between. There are 12 residues in the CDR3. The CDR3 loop reads CASSPQGFEQYF. The CDR3, as DNA: TGTGCCAGCAGTCCGCAGGGGTTCGAGCAGTACTTC.

The chain carries TRBV7-9 and TRBJ1-3; weak D call: TRBD1 (5 bases). This CDR3 is 16 amino acids long. Between the trimmed V and J ends, which lost 5 bases and 0 bases, there was a span of 14 bases. Germline CDR1 SEHNR, CDR2 FQNEAQ (reference sequence). CDR3 bases: TGTGCCAGCAGCCACAGACAGAGCAGCTCTGGAAACACCATATATTTT. Its translation is CASSHRQSSSGNTIYF. Drawing the rest from reference TRBV7-9 and TRBJ1-3, the complete variable domain is DTGVSQNPRHKITKRGQNVTFRCDPISEHNRLYWYRQTLGQGPEFLTYFQNEAQLEKSRLLSDRFSAERPKGSFSTLEIQRTEQGDSAMYLCASSHRQSSSGNTIYFGEGSWLTVV.

Comments on this clone: Distinct nucleotide sequences in the sample also encode this CDR3. The CDR3 spells CASRGTNQPQHF. The DNA of the CDR3 is TGTGCCAGTAGGGGGACAAACCAGCCCCAGCATTTT. The rearrangement joins TRBV19 to TRBJ1-5; tentative D call: TRBD1 (6 bases). CDR1 LNHDA and CDR2 SQIVND come from the germline V gene (reference sequence). CDR3 length equals 12 residues. V lost 6 bases to trimming and J lost 7 bases, with 10 bases between them.

The genes are TRBV5-1 and TRBJ2-7; D is uncertain. The CDR3 is 16 residues long. V lost 0 bases to trimming and J lost 0 bases, with 13 bases between them. CDR1 and CDR2 from the germline V gene are SGHRS and YFSETQ. CDR3 coding DNA: TGCGCCAGCAGCTTGGGCGGAATCTCGAGCTCCTACGAGCAGTACTTC. It yields the protein CASSLGGISSSYEQYF.

The chain recombines TRBV4-1 with TRBJ1-2; 9 nucleotides match TRBD1. V lost 8 bases to trimming and J lost 3 bases; unmatched junction nucleotides: 7. Looked up from germline, CDR1 is MGHRA and CDR2 is YSYEKL. The CDR3 is 14 amino acids. Here the CDR3 DNA reads TGCGCCAGCGGCAACAGGGGGCGGGACTATGGCTACACCTTC. Its translation: CASGNRGRDYGYTF.

In regard to this clone: The sample carries other DNA sequences with the same CDR3. The chain carries TRBV11-2 and TRBJ1-2; 11 positions match TRBD1. Germline values: CDR1 SGHAT, CDR2 FQNNGV. V trimming: 4 bases; J trimming: 3 bases; junction bases outside the gene matches: 1. The CDR3 runs 14 residues. The CDR3 loop is CASSWDRGDYGYTF. DNA of the CDR3: TGTGCCAGCAGCTGGGACAGGGGGGACTATGGCTACACCTTC.

Worth noting for this clone: An end of the junction does not agree with germline; a read error may underlie this. The V call is TRBV11-3, the J call TRBJ2-3; D tentatively fits TRBD1 or TRBD2 (8 bases each). CDR1 is SGHNT, CDR2 YENEEA, per germline. The CDR3 is 18 amino acids. The CDR3 spells CASSLRGGQAVSTDAQYF. The CDR3 DNA follows: TGTGCCAGCAGCCTCCGGGGGGGACAGGCCGTATCCACAGATGCGCAGTATTTT.

The chain joins TRBV6-1 to TRBJ1-5; D call uncertain. The V end was cut by 2 bases, the J end by 6 bases, with 14 bases between. The V gene's germline CDR1 is MNHNS and CDR2 SASEGT. This CDR3 is built from 15 residues. CDR3 sequence (DNA): TGTGCCAGCAGTGAATCGGTAGGGATCAGTCAGCCCCAGCATTTT. Amino acids: CASSESVGISQPQHF.

V is TRBV6-1 and J is TRBJ2-2; D is uncertain. The V gene lost 6 bases and the J gene lost 1 base, with 6 bases spanning the gap. The germline V gene has CDR1 MNHNS and CDR2 SASEGT. This CDR3 spans 13 amino acids. Here the CDR3 DNA reads TGTGCCAGCAGCCTCTTGAACACCGGGGAGCTGTTTTTT. Residues: CASSLLNTGELFF.

The chain has TRBV18 and TRBJ1-4; D may be TRBD1 (5 bases). Germline CDR1 KGHSH, CDR2 LQKENI. CDR3 size: 15 residues. Trimming removed 3 bases from V and 8 bases from J, with 16 bases in between. The CDR3 sequence: CASSPEGLKGEKLFF. CDR3 nucleotide sequence: TGTGCCAGCTCACCGGAGGGCCTCAAGGGGGAAAAACTGTTTTTT.

In its sample, this clone was seen a few times. The chain is built from TRBV7-9 and TRBJ2-1; 12 bases agree with TRBD2. Germline trimming cut 1 base from V and 0 bases from J; bases unmatched to any gene: 1. CDR3 length: 17 residues. Per the germline V gene, CDR1 is SEHNR and CDR2 is FQNEAQ (reference sequence). CDR3 sequence reads: CASSLGTSGNSYNEQFF. Here the CDR3 DNA reads TGTGCCAGCAGCTTAGGGACTAGCGGGAACTCCTACAATGAGCAGTTCTTC.

This clone occurred once. This chain joins TRBV10-3 and TRBJ2-3, with D tentatively TRBD1 (7 bases). Germline V CDR1 and CDR2: ENHRY, SYGVKD. This CDR3 has 17 residues. Trimming took 0 bases from V and 3 from J, leaving 16 bases between them. The CDR3 spells CAISESRSGGGTDTQYF. CDR3 coding DNA: TGTGCCATCAGTGAGTCGAGGTCAGGGGGAGGTACAGATACGCAGTATTTT.